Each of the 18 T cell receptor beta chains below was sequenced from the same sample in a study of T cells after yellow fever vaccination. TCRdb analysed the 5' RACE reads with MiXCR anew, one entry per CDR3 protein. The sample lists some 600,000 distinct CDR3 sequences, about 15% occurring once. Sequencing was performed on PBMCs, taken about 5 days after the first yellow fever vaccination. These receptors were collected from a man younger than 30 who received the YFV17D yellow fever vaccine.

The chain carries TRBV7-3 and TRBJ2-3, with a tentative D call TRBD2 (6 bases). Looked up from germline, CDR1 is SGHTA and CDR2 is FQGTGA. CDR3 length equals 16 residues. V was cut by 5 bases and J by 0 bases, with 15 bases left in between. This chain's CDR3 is CASSPLEGTSTDTQYF. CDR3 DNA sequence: TGTGCCAGCAGCCCCTTAGAGGGGACTAGCACAGATACGCAGTATTTT.

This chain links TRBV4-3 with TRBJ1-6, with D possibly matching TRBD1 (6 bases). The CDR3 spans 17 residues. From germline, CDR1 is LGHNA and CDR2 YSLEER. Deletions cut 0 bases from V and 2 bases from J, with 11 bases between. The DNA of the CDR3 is TGCGCCAGCAGCCAAGAGTGGGGGGACACCTATAATTCACCCCTCCACTTT. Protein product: CASSQEWGDTYNSPLHF.

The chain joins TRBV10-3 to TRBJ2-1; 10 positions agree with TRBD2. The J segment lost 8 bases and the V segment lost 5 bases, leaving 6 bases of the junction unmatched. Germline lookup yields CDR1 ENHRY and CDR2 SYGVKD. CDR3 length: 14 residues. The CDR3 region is CAISRAGGPDEQFF. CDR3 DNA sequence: TGTGCCATCAGTCGAGCGGGGGGGCCAGATGAGCAGTTCTTC.

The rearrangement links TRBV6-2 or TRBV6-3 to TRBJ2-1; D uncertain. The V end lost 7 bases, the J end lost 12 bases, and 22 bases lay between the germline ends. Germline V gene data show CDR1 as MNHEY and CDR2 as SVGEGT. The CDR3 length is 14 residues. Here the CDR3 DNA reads TGTGCCAGCATGAGCCAGCCCCTATCCTATGGGCAGTTCTTC. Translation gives CASMSQPLSYGQFF.

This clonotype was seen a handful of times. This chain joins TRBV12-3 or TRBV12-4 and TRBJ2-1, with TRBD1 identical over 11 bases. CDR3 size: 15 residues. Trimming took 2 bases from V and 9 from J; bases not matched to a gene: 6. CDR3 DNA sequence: TGTGCCAGCAGTTTAAAGGACAGGGGGCATGGTGAGCAGTTCTTC. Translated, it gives CASSLKDRGHGEQFF.

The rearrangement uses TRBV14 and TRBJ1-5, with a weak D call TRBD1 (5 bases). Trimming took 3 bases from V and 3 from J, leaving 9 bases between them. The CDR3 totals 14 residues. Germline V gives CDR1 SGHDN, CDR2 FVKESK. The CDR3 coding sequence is TGTGCCAGCAGCCATCAGGGACCCAATCAGCCCCAGCATTTT. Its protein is CASSHQGPNQPQHF.

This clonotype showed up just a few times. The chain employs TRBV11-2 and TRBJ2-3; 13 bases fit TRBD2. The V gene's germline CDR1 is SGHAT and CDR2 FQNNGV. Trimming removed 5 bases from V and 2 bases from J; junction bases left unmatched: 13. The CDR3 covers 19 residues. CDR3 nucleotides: TGTGCCAGCAGCCCCAGGACTAGCGGGGGCACTACCTCCACAGATACGCAGTATTTT. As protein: CASSPRTSGGTTSTDTQYF. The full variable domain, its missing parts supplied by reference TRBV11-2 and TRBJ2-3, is EAGVAQSPRYKIIEKRQSVAFWCNPISGHATLYWYQQILGQGPKLLIQFQNNGVVDDSQLPKDRFSAERLKGVDSTLKIQPAKLEDSAVYLCASSPRTSGGTTSTDTQYFGPGTRLTVL.

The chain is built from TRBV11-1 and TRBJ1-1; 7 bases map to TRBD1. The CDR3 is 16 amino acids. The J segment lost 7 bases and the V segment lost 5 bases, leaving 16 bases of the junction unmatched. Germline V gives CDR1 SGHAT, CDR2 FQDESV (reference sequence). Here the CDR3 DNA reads TGTGCCAGCAGCACCCCAAAAGCGACAGGGCGGAGTGAAGCTTTCTTT. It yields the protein CASSTPKATGRSEAFF.

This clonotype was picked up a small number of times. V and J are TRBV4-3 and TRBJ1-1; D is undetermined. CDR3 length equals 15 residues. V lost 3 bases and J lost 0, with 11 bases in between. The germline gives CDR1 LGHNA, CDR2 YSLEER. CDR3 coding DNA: TGCGCCAGCAGCCACCGTCGCTTTATGAACACTGAAGCTTTCTTT. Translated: CASSHRRFMNTEAFF.

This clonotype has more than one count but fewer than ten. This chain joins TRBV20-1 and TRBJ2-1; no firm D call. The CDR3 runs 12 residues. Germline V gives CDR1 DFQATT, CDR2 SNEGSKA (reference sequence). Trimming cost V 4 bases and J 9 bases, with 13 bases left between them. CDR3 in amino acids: CSAKLPGPEQFF. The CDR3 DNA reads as TGCAGTGCTAAGCTACCGGGCCCTGAGCAGTTCTTC.

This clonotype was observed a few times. The CDR3 DNA is TGTGCCAGCACCCCCAGGGACTATGGCTACACCTTC. It translates to CASTPRDYGYTF. The chain couples TRBV6-6 to TRBJ1-2, with D perhaps TRBD1 (5 bases). V was clipped by 7 bases and J by 3 bases, with 9 bases between them. Germline V gene lookup returns CDR1 MNHNY and CDR2 SVGAGI (reference sequence). This CDR3 has 12 residues.

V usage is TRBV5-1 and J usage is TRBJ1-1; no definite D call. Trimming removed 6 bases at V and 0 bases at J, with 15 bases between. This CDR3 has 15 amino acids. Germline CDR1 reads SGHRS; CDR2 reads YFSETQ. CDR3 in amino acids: CASKKERYLNTEAFF. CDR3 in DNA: TGCGCCAGCAAAAAAGAGAGATACCTGAACACTGAAGCTTTCTTT.

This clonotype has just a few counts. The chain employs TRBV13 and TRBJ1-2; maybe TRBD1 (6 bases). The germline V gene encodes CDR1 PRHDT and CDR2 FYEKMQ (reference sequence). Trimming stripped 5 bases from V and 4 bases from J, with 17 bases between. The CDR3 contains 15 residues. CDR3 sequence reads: CASSPKGGRVYGYTF. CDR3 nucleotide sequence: TGTGCCAGCAGCCCGAAGGGGGGTAGGGTCTATGGCTACACCTTC.

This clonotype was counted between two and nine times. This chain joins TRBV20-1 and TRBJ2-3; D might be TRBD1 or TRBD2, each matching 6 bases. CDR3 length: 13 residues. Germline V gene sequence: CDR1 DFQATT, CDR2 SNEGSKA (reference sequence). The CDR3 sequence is CSVGRGPGDTQYF. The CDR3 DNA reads TGCAGCGTCGGTCGGGGGCCTGGAGATACGCAGTATTTT.

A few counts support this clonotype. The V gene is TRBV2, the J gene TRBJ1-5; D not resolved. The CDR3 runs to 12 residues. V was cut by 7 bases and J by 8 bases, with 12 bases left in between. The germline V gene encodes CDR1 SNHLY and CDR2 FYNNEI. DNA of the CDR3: TGTGCCAGCAAGGGCTATGGGGAGCCCCAGCATTTT. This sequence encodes CASKGYGEPQHF.

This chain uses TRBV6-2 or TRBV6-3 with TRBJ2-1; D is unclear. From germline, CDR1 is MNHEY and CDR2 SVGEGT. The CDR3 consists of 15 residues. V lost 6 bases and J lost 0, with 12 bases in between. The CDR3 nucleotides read TGTGCCAGCAGGGATGTGCTTCACTCCTACAATGAGCAGTTCTTC. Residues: CASRDVLHSYNEQFF.

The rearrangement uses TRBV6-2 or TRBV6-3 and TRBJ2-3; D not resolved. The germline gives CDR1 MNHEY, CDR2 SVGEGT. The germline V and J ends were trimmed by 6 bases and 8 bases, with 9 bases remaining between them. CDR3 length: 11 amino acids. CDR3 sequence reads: CASRTEVTQYF. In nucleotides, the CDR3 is TGTGCCAGCAGAACTGAGGTTACGCAGTATTTT.

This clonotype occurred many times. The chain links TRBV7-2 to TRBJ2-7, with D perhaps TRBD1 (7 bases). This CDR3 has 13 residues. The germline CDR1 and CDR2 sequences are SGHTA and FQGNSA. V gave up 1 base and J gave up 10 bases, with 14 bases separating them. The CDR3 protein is CASSLEEGAIQYV. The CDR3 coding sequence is TGTGCCAGCAGCTTAGAGGAGGGGGCGATACAGTACGTC.